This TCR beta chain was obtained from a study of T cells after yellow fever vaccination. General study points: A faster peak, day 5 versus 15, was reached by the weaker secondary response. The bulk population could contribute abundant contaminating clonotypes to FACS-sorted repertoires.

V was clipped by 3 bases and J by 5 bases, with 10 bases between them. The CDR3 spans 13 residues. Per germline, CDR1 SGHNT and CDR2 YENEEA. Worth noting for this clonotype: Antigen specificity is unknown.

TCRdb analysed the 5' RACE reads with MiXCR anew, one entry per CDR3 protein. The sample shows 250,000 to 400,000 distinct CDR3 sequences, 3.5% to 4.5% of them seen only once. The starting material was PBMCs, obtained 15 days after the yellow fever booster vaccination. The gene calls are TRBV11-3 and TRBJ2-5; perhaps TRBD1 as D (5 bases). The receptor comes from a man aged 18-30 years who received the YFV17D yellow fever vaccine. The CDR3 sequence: CASSLWSGETQYF. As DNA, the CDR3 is TGTGCCAGCAGCTTGTGGTCAGGGGAGACCCAGTACTTC.